A single sample gave rise to the 15 T cell receptor beta chains below, sequenced in a study of T cell clones after liver transplantation. Here immunoSEQ multiplex PCR was the method, and the copy in TCRdb shows in-frame clones only, minus some. The sample records 93,000 or so clones, under 90% being singletons. Here the sequenced sample was CD4+ T cells from blood, taken roughly 50 months after liver transplant. These receptors were collected from a human patient who received a liver transplant. The T cells may partly be graft donor cells.

The chain combines TRBV11-3 with TRBJ2-5; D call uncertain. The CDR3 is 15 amino acids. The germline V and J ends were trimmed by 0 bases and 2 bases, with 10 bases remaining between them. Germline CDR1 is SGHNT and CDR2 is YENEEA. The CDR3 coding sequence is TGTGCCAGCAGCTTAGATGAGGCAGTTCAAGAGACCCAGTACTTC. Encoded protein: CASSLDEAVQETQYF.

The CDR3 region is CASSLPTGGTEAFF. CDR3 bases: TGCGCCAGCAGCCTACCGACAGGGGGCACTGAAGCTTTCTTT. This rearrangement joins TRBV4-1 to TRBJ1-1, with 9 positions matching TRBD1. Germline CDR1 reads MGHRA; CDR2 reads YSYEKL. After removal of 4 bases from V and 4 bases from J, the junction contained 4 bases not matched to a gene. This CDR3 is 14 amino acids long.

The chain links TRBV11-3 to TRBJ2-1, with D perhaps being TRBD1 or TRBD2 (6 bases each). Trimming removed 6 bases from V and 7 bases from J, with 16 bases in between. The length of the CDR3 is 14 residues. CDR1 SGHNT and CDR2 YENEEA come from the germline V gene. CDR3: CASSGGGVANEQFF. As DNA, the CDR3 is TGTGCCAGCAGTGGGGGCGGGGTTGCAAATGAGCAGTTCTTC. Together with reference TRBV11-3 and TRBJ2-1, the CDR3 gives the full variable domain: EAGVVQSPRYKIIEKKQPVAFWCNPISGHNTLYWYLQNLGQGPELLIRYENEEAVDDSQLPKDRFSAERLKGVDSTLKIQPAELGDSAVYLCASSGGGVANEQFFGPGTRLTVL.

This clone was detected only a few times. V and J are TRBV7-3 and TRBJ2-1; no definite D call. Germline CDR1 SGHTA, CDR2 FQGTGA. This CDR3 has 13 amino acids. The ends were cut back, 6 bases at V and 9 bases at J, with 15 bases in the middle. For the CDR3, the DNA is TGTGCCAGCAGTAAAGTGGTGGCTAGTGAGCAGTTCTTC. Its translation: CASSKVVASEQFF.

The CDR3 sequence is CAISPRLAGETYEQYF. The CDR3 DNA is TGTGCCATCAGCCCAAGACTAGCGGGGGAAACCTACGAGCAGTACTTC. The chain uses TRBV10-3 and TRBJ2-7, with 12 nucleotides matching TRBD2. Germline V gene lookup returns CDR1 ENHRY and CDR2 SYGVKD. Trimming removed 6 bases from V and 2 bases from J; junction bases left unmatched: 8. The CDR3 runs 16 residues.

The chain combines TRBV28 with TRBJ2-3, with unresolved D. The V end was cut by 3 bases, the J end by 2 bases, with 15 bases between. Germline loops: CDR1 MDHEN, CDR2 SYDVKM. CDR3 length: 16 residues. The CDR3, as DNA: TGTGCCAGCAGTTTCAAACCCCTCGACCCCACAGATACGCAGTATTTT. It codes for CASSFKPLDPTDTQYF.

V gene TRBV19 combines with J gene TRBJ2-6, with no clear D. Per the germline V gene, CDR1 is LNHDA and CDR2 is SQIVND (reference sequence). The CDR3 runs to 15 residues. V was clipped by 6 bases and J by 0 bases, with 9 bases between them. CDR3 in amino acids: CASRSQSSGANVLTF. CDR3 sequence (DNA): TGTGCCAGTAGAAGCCAGAGCTCTGGGGCCAACGTCCTGACTTTC.

The count of this clone is one. The V and J genes are TRBV5-5 and TRBJ1-2; tentative D call: TRBD1 (6 bases). Germline CDR1 SGHKS, CDR2 YYEKEE (reference sequence). The CDR3 totals 13 residues. V dropped 7 bases and J dropped 5 bases, with 15 bases sitting between them. The CDR3 bases are TGTGCCAGCTCGGACAGTCGAGGTTATGGCTACACCTTC. Protein sequence: CASSDSRGYGYTF.

This chain links TRBV28 with TRBJ1-1, with 7 bases matching TRBD1. This CDR3 is built from 15 residues. V lost 5 bases and J lost 0; bases outside the gene matches: 6. In germline, CDR1 is MDHEN, CDR2 SYDVKM. CDR3 region: CASSGATGLNTEAFF. CDR3 nucleotide sequence: TGTGCCAGCAGTGGGGCGACAGGGCTGAACACTGAAGCTTTCTTT.

The V and J genes are TRBV5-4 and TRBJ2-7; weak D call: TRBD1 (6 bases). With 3 bases removed from V and 2 bases from J, the gap between germline ends came to 15 bases. The CDR3 is 15 residues long. CDR1 is SGHNT and CDR2 is YYREEE in the germline V gene (reference sequence). The CDR3 bases are TGTGCCAGCAGCTCCCCGGGCAGGGGCCCCTACGAGCAGTACTTC. Its protein is CASSSPGRGPYEQYF.

The chain joins TRBV14 to TRBJ1-2; no clear D. The V gene lost 4 bases and the J gene lost 7 bases, with 13 bases spanning the gap. Germline V lookup: CDR1 SGHDN, CDR2 FVKESK. The CDR3 loop spans 13 amino acids. CDR3 in DNA: TGTGCCAGCAGCCGCGGTATCATCCCTGGCTACACCTTC. Translating it yields CASSRGIIPGYTF.

Ten or more counts support this clone. The chain is built from TRBV6-1 and TRBJ1-4; D is perhaps TRBD1 (5 bases). The germline V and J ends were trimmed by 7 bases and 8 bases, with 11 bases remaining between them. The germline CDR1 and CDR2 sequences are MNHNS and SASEGT. This CDR3 region has 12 residues. This CDR3 reads CASTMTDEKLFF. CDR3 DNA sequence: TGTGCCAGCACAATGACAGACGAAAAACTGTTTTTT.

The chain's CDR3 is CASSLQGDSPLHF. CDR3 nucleotide sequence: TGTGCCAGCAGTTTGCAGGGGGATTCACCCCTCCACTTT. V and J are TRBV7-9 and TRBJ1-6; 7 nucleotides match TRBD1. The CDR3 is 13 residues long. The V gene's germline CDR1 is SEHNR and CDR2 FQNEAQ (reference sequence). Trimming took 6 bases from V and 8 from J; bases not matched to a gene: 4.

The chain joins TRBV28 to TRBJ2-7; D might be TRBD1 (6 bases). Germline V gene lookup returns CDR1 MDHEN and CDR2 SYDVKM. Trimming left V 2 bases short and J 0 bases short, with 11 bases between. The CDR3 spans 15 residues. CDR3 sequence reads: CASSLKGQLSYEQYF. The CDR3 nucleotides are TGTGCCAGCAGTTTAAAAGGACAGCTCTCCTACGAGCAGTACTTC.

This clone was seen more than once but under ten times. V usage is TRBV7-2 and J usage is TRBJ1-4, with unresolved D. CDR3 length: 12 residues. Germline V gene data show CDR1 as SGHTA and CDR2 as FQGNSA. Deletions cut 3 bases from V and 7 bases from J, with 6 bases between. This chain's CDR3 is CASSFLSEKLFF. In DNA form, the CDR3 reads TGTGCCAGCAGCTTTCTCAGTGAAAAACTGTTTTTT.